The rows below give T cell receptor beta chains drawn from one sample of a study of T cell repertoires in cytomegalovirus infection. TCRdb used MiXCR to reprocess the reads, holding one entry per CDR3 protein. The data hold about 680,000 distinct CDR3 sequences, with less than 25% observed a single time. What was sequenced was CD8+ T cells from PBMCs. The source is a human donor in good health (CMV status not recorded). Some clones in this sample may be carry-over from other donors' samples. The CDR3 runs from the conserved cysteine through the conserved F or W. Fields, in order: CDR3 length, clone size, V gene, D gene, J gene, CDR3 DNA, CDR3 protein. D genes are given only for firm matches. Clone size is shown for a subset of rows, as once, few, many or a class of expanded clone.

16,few,TRBV6-2/TRBV6-3,.,TRBJ2-1,TGTGCCAGCAGTTACTCGCAGGGTGGTTCCTACAATGAGCAGTTCTTC,CASSYSQGGSYNEQFF
15,many,TRBV11-1,TRBD1,TRBJ1-2,TGTGCCAGCAGCTTAGGGGACAGGCCTGACGATGGCTACACCTTC,CASSLGDRPDDGYTF
15,.,TRBV7-8,.,TRBJ2-1,TGTGCCAGCAGCTTATCGGGCCCGGGTAACAATGAGCAGTTCTTC,CASSLSGPGNNEQFF
14,few,TRBV6-5,.,TRBJ1-2,TGTGCCACAGCTGGGCGGGGGGCCGGCTATGGCTACACCTTC,CATAGRGAGYGYTF
15,many,TRBV7-9,TRBD1,TRBJ1-1,TGTGCCAGCAGCTCCCCGGACAGGCCTAGGGGGGAAGCTTTCTTT,CASSSPDRPRGEAFF
17,few,TRBV6-5,.,TRBJ1-1,TGTGCCAGCAGTTACTCGAAGTCCGAAAGTTTGAACACTGAAGCTTTCTTT,CASSYSKSESLNTEAFF
15,.,TRBV7-9,.,TRBJ1-2,TGTGCCAGCAGCCAATCTCGGGGGGACGACTATGGCTACACCTTC,CASSQSRGDDYGYTF
15,few,TRBV7-6,.,TRBJ1-5,TGTGCCAGCAGTTTAACGGGGAACTTCGATCAGCCCCAGCATTTT,CASSLTGNFDQPQHF
12,.,TRBV10-3,.,TRBJ2-7,TGTGCCATCAAGGATTGGGGGGAGGAGCAGTACTTC,CAIKDWGEEQYF
21,few,TRBV6-5,TRBD2,TRBJ2-1,TGTGCCAGCAGTTACTCCCCCGGGACTAGCGGGGGCCACGCCGCCTACAATGAGCAGTTCTTC,CASSYSPGTSGGHAAYNEQFF
12,many,TRBV7-3,.,TRBJ2-1,TGTGCCAGCAGCTTTGAAGGCAATGAGCAGTTCTTC,CASSFEGNEQFF
16,many,TRBV7-8,.,TRBJ2-3,TGTGCCAGCAGCTTAGCCGGGCCTATAATGACAGATACGCAGTATTTT,CASSLAGPIMTDTQYF
14,few,TRBV27,.,TRBJ2-3,TGTGCCAGCAGTTTGGTCAGAGCCACAGATACGCAGTATTTT,CASSLVRATDTQYF
18,.,TRBV12-3/TRBV12-4,TRBD1,TRBJ2-5,TGTGCCAGCAGTCCTCGGGACAGCAAGTCATACTCTCAAGAGACCAAGTACTTC,CASSPRDSKSYSQETKYF
16,many,TRBV14,.,TRBJ1-3,TGTGCCAGCAGCCAAGTGTCCTACTTCTCTGGAAACACCATATATTTT,CASSQVSYFSGNTIYF
15,many,TRBV5-4,.,TRBJ2-1,TGTGCCAGCAGCTTATACTACTCCGTGAGGAATGAGCAGTTCTTC,CASSLYYSVRNEQFF
12,.,TRBV7-9,.,TRBJ2-2,TGTGCCAGCAGCACTAGAGATGGGGAGCTGTTTTTT,CASSTRDGELFF
13,few,TRBV6-2/TRBV6-3,.,TRBJ1-1,TGTGCCAGCAGTTTCGAGGGGTACACTGAAGCTTTCTTT,CASSFEGYTEAFF
11,.,TRBV20-1,.,TRBJ2-2,TGCAGTGCTAGAGAAGGCGGGGAGCTGTTTTTT,CSAREGGELFF
12,few,TRBV13,.,TRBJ2-1,TGTGCCAGCAGCCCTCAGAAGAATGAGCAGTTCTTC,CASSPQKNEQFF
15,few,TRBV20-1,.,TRBJ2-1,TGCAGTGCTAGAGTAAACGGGGGGCCTGGGGAGGAGCAGTTCTTC,CSARVNGGPGEEQFF
11,many,TRBV12-5,.,TRBJ1-1,TGTGCTGGACTCAACAGGGCGGTCGCTTTCTTT,CAGLNRAVAFF
15,few,TRBV6-5,TRBD1,TRBJ1-1,TGTGCCAGCAGTTACAGGACAGGCTGGAACACTGAAGCTTTCTTT,CASSYRTGWNTEAFF
18,.,TRBV6-5,TRBD1,TRBJ2-3,TGTGCCAGCAGTATCCGGGACAGAAAGAAGAGTAGCACAGATACGCAGTATTTT,CASSIRDRKKSSTDTQYF
13,few,TRBV6-2/TRBV6-3,TRBD1,TRBJ1-1,TGTGCCAGCAGTTACTCGACAGGGAGTGAAGCTTTCTTT,CASSYSTGSEAFF
14,.,TRBV5-6,.,TRBJ2-1,TGTGCCAGCAGCTTCAAGAGATCCCTCAATGAGCAGTTCTTC,CASSFKRSLNEQFF
14,few,TRBV13,.,TRBJ2-5,TGTGCCAGCAGCCACGAGCTCCCCGGGGAGACCCAGTACTTC,CASSHELPGETQYF
12,many,TRBV7-2,.,TRBJ1-2,TGTGCCAGCAGCTTGACGGACTATGGCTACACCTTC,CASSLTDYGYTF
17,few,TRBV19,TRBD2,TRBJ2-1,TGTGCCAGTAGTATAGGCCTAGCGGGGGATTTCTACAATGAGCAGTTCTTC,CASSIGLAGDFYNEQFF
11,many,TRBV12-3/TRBV12-4,.,TRBJ1-1,TGTGCCAGCAGGGGGGGGCCTGAAGCTTTCTTT,CASRGGPEAFF
17,few,TRBV25-1,.,TRBJ2-6,TGTGCCAGCAGTGGCCCGGGAAAGCGCTCTGGGGCCAACGTCCTGACTTTC,CASSGPGKRSGANVLTF
16,few,TRBV7-9,TRBD1,TRBJ2-6,TGTGCCAGCAGCTTCCTCGACAGGGCTGGGGCCAACGTCCTGACTTTC,CASSFLDRAGANVLTF
14,.,TRBV29-1,TRBD2,TRBJ2-2,TGCAGCGCCTGGGGGGGGGAGGACACCGGGGAGCTGTTTTTT,CSAWGGEDTGELFF
14,once,TRBV12-3/TRBV12-4,.,TRBJ1-3,TGTGCCAGCACCCACGGCGACTCTGGAAACACCATATATTTT,CASTHGDSGNTIYF
16,few,TRBV3-1,.,TRBJ2-1,TGTGCCAGCAGCCAAGAAGGAAGGATGTCGATACATGAGCAGTTCTTC,CASSQEGRMSIHEQFF
16,many,TRBV29-1,TRBD1,TRBJ1-2,TGCAGCGCAATAATAAGAGGGACAGGGGTACGTTATGGCTACACCTTC,CSAIIRGTGVRYGYTF
15,many,TRBV6-2/TRBV6-3,.,TRBJ1-2,TGTGCCAGCAGTTACCAGGGAATATTGGACTATGGCTACACCTTC,CASSYQGILDYGYTF
13,.,TRBV2,TRBD1,TRBJ1-1,TGTGCCAGCATTCCCAGGGGGCTCACTGAAGCTTTCTTT,CASIPRGLTEAFF
16,few,TRBV12-3/TRBV12-4,TRBD2,TRBJ2-1,TGTGCCAGCAGCCAATCCAGCGGGGGGAGAAAAGATGAGCAGTTCTTC,CASSQSSGGRKDEQFF
15,few,TRBV12-3/TRBV12-4,TRBD1,TRBJ1-1,TGTGCCAGCAACCCAGGGGGGGGAATGAACACTGAAGCTTTCTTT,CASNPGGGMNTEAFF
14,.,TRBV20-1,.,TRBJ2-7,TGCAGTGCCCCCCCTCGAAGCTACGGAGGGGAGCAGTACTTC,CSAPPRSYGGEQYF
18,.,TRBV6-5,TRBD1,TRBJ1-1,TGTGCCAGCAGTTACTCCGTCGACAGGGGGTGGGGAACGACTGAAGCTTTCTTT,CASSYSVDRGWGTTEAFF